These 18 T cell receptor beta chains were all obtained from the same sample, sequenced in a study of shared clonotypes between healthy human individuals. Sequencing used immunoSEQ multiplex PCR; TCRdb keeps in-frame clones, though not all of them. The profile covers some 2,100,000 clones, with more than 90% appearing a single time and over 0.1% taken by the ten largest. Sequencing was done on a sample of naive CD4+ T cells sorted from blood. Subset given: CD45RA+ positively selected. These receptors all stem from a man between 18 and 35 years old in good health.

The rearrangement joins TRBV11-2 to TRBJ2-7; 11 positions agree with TRBD1. J lost 1 base, V lost 4 bases, and 6 bases had no gene match. The CDR3 contains 16 residues. Germline V lookup: CDR1 SGHAT, CDR2 FQNNGV. The CDR3 DNA reads as TGTGCCAGCAGCTCTCTTCGGGACAGGGGGTCCTACGAGCAGTACTTC. It yields the protein CASSSLRDRGSYEQYF.

This chain connects TRBV30 to TRBJ2-3; a weak D match, TRBD2 (6 bases). The ends were cut back, 0 bases at V and 6 bases at J, with 13 bases in the middle. CDR3 length: 14 residues. The germline gives CDR1 GTSNPN, CDR2 SVGIG (reference sequence). The CDR3 is CAWSVLAGHDTQYF. CDR3 DNA: TGTGCCTGGAGTGTACTAGCCGGTCACGATACGCAGTATTTT.

This clone has just one count. DNA for the CDR3: TGTGCCAGCAGCGTATTAGGGGGACGGGGCAATTCACCCCTCCACTTT. Residues: CASSVLGGRGNSPLHF. The chain joins TRBV9 to TRBJ1-6; tentatively, D is TRBD1 (6 bases). Trimming removed 1 base at V and 7 bases at J, with 15 bases between. The CDR3 runs 16 residues. Germline V CDR1 and CDR2: SGDLS, YYNGEE.

As for this clone: A much larger clonotype is one base distant, so this may be a read error. Other DNA sequences in this sample translate to the same CDR3. V and J are TRBV6-5 and TRBJ2-1; D gene ambiguous. This CDR3 region has 15 residues. Germline values: CDR1 MNHEY, CDR2 SVGAGI. Trimming removed 2 bases at V and 0 bases at J, with 8 bases between. The CDR3 DNA reads TGTGCCAGCAGTTACGACTCCTACTCCTACAATGAGCAGTTCTTC. It is translated as CASSYDSYSYNEQFF.

The CDR3 coding sequence is TGTGCCATCAGTGATCGGACCGTGAACACTGAAGCTTTCTTT. Protein: CAISDRTVNTEAFF. V gene TRBV10-3 combines with J gene TRBJ1-1; no clear D gene. This CDR3 spans 14 amino acids. The germline V gene encodes CDR1 ENHRY and CDR2 SYGVKD. Between the trimmed V and J ends, which lost 3 bases and 0 bases, there was a span of 8 bases.

The rearrangement links TRBV10-2 to TRBJ2-1; D may be TRBD2 (5 bases). Per germline, CDR1 WSHSY and CDR2 SAAADI. V lost 10 bases, J lost 4 bases, and 11 bases lay in between. This CDR3 is built from 12 residues. The DNA for the CDR3 is TGCGCCACCAGGACTGTGTACAATGAGCAGTTCTTC. Translated: CATRTVYNEQFF.

The gene calls are TRBV6-6 and TRBJ1-1; D not certain. V lost 8 bases, J lost 2 bases, and 15 bases lay in between. Germline lookup yields CDR1 MNHNY and CDR2 SVGAGI (reference sequence). CDR3 length: 14 amino acids. The CDR3 region has the DNA TGTGCCAGCCGAAACCAGAAGGGAAACACTGAAGCTTTCTTT. Amino acid sequence: CASRNQKGNTEAFF.

The V gene is TRBV30, the J gene TRBJ1-2; D is unresolved. The length of the CDR3 is 16 residues. Germline V gene data show CDR1 as GTSNPN and CDR2 as SVGIG (reference sequence). The germline V and J ends were trimmed by 0 bases and 3 bases, with 17 bases remaining between them. Here the CDR3 reads CAWSVLRGSFDYGYTF. The DNA of the CDR3 is TGTGCCTGGAGTGTACTGCGGGGTAGTTTTGACTATGGCTACACCTTC.

This chain joins TRBV11-2 and TRBJ1-3; no reliable D call. V shed 0 bases and J shed 5 bases, with 11 bases lying between them. The CDR3 has 15 residues. Germline V gene lookup returns CDR1 SGHAT and CDR2 FQNNGV. In DNA, the CDR3 is TGTGCCAGCAGCTTAGAGGCGAGGGTCCGAAACACCATATATTTT. This translates into CASSLEARVRNTIYF.

This clone was found once. The chain combines TRBV28 with TRBJ1-2; D not certain. Germline CDR1 reads MDHEN; CDR2 reads SYDVKM. Trimming removed 2 bases from V and 4 bases from J, with 11 bases in between. CDR3 length: 14 amino acids. The CDR3 DNA is TGTGCCAGCAGTTTAAGGCAGGATGCCTATGGCTACACCTTC. Amino acids: CASSLRQDAYGYTF.

The chain uses TRBV18 and TRBJ1-5, with 7 bases identical to TRBD1. This CDR3 is 16 amino acids long. Germline V gene data show CDR1 as KGHSH and CDR2 as LQKENI. The trim removed 2 bases at V and 3 bases at J, leaving 7 bases unmatched. CDR3 loop: CASSPYGTANNQPQHF. The DNA of the CDR3 is TGTGCCAGCTCACCATACGGGACAGCGAACAATCAGCCCCAGCATTTT.

The V and J genes are TRBV19 and TRBJ1-6, with 7 bases fitting TRBD1. The germline CDR1 and CDR2 sequences are LNHDA and SQIVND (reference sequence). V was pared by 0 bases and J by 7 bases, with 3 bases of the junction left unmatched. The CDR3 is made up of 15 amino acids. The DNA of the CDR3 is TGTGCCAGTAGTATAGAGGGGACAGCCAATTCACCCCTCCACTTT. Translation gives CASSIEGTANSPLHF.

This clone was seen only a few times. The rearrangement links TRBV5-1 to TRBJ2-7; a weak D match, TRBD1 (5 bases). Per germline, CDR1 SGHRS and CDR2 YFSETQ. This CDR3 is built from 18 residues. The germline V and J ends were trimmed by 3 bases and 0 bases, with 22 bases remaining between them. The CDR3 here is CASSSDTGWTRSSYEQYF. Here the CDR3 DNA reads TGCGCCAGCAGCTCGGATACGGGTTGGACACGGAGCTCCTACGAGCAGTACTTC. Full variable domain (remainder filled in from reference TRBV5-1 and TRBJ2-7): KAGVTQTPRYLIKTRGQQVTLSCSPISGHRSVSWYQQTPGQGLQFLFEYFSETQRNKGNFPGRFSGRQFSNSRSEMNVSTLELGDSALYLCASSSDTGWTRSSYEQYFGPGTRLTVT.

The gene calls are TRBV11-2 and TRBJ2-7, with 7 bases matching TRBD2. The J segment lost 6 bases and the V segment lost 5 bases, leaving 10 bases of the junction unmatched. The germline V gene has CDR1 SGHAT and CDR2 FQNNGV. There are 14 residues in the CDR3. The DNA for the CDR3 is TGTGCCAGCAGCATCGAGCGGGGACGGGGCGAGCAGTACTTC. It translates to CASSIERGRGEQYF.

The chain recombines TRBV5-1 with TRBJ1-1, with TRBD1 matching over 7 bases. V was clipped by 7 bases and J by 0 bases; unmatched bases: 9. CDR1 and CDR2 (germline): SGHRS, YFSETQ. CDR3 length equals 15 residues. In DNA form, the CDR3 reads TGCGCCAGCCATGCTCCGGGACAGCTGAACACTGAAGCTTTCTTT. Protein: CASHAPGQLNTEAFF.

The V gene is TRBV7-9, the J gene TRBJ1-2; a possible D gene is TRBD1 (6 bases). CDR1 is SEHNR, CDR2 FQNEAQ, per germline (reference sequence). Trimming removed 4 bases from V and 4 bases from J, with 16 bases in between. The CDR3 is made up of 15 amino acids. The CDR3, as DNA: TGTGCCAGCAGCTCAACAGGGATGGGTGGCTATGGCTACACCTTC. Encoded protein: CASSSTGMGGYGYTF.

The CDR3 coding sequence is TGCAGCGTTGACGCCCCCCCGGACGGGGGGATCGGTGGCTACACCTTC. Protein product: CSVDAPPDGGIGGYTF. V gene TRBV29-1 combines with J gene TRBJ1-2; D may be TRBD1 (5 bases). From germline, CDR1 is SQVTM and CDR2 ANQGSEA. The CDR3 spans 16 residues. V was trimmed by 3 bases and J by 7 bases, leaving 24 bases between them.

With regard to this clone: Other DNA sequences within the sample encode an identical CDR3. V and J are TRBV27 and TRBJ2-3; no reliable D call. V was cut by 3 bases and J by 1 base, with 5 bases left in between. The CDR3 contains 13 residues. Per germline, CDR1 MNHEY and CDR2 SMNVEV (reference sequence). This CDR3 reads CASSFRGTDTQYF. The DNA for the CDR3 is TGTGCCAGCAGTTTTCGTGGCACAGATACGCAGTATTTT.